This TCR beta chain was sequenced in a study of identical twins. The V gene lost 0 bases and the J gene lost 1 base, with 3 bases spanning the gap. There are 13 residues in the CDR3. Germline V gene sequence: CDR1 SQVTM, CDR2 ANQGSEA. One entry per CDR3 protein results from TCRdb running MiXCR on the 5' RACE reads. The repertoire includes some 630,000 distinct CDR3 sequences, about 7.6% of them detected once, and roughly 1.6% sits in the top ten. The same specimen was also included in a second study, on yellow fever vaccine responses in identical twins.

This sequence joins TRBV29-1 and TRBJ2-2, with D hard to call. Sequences were obtained from PBMCs. The clonotype comes from a woman aged 18 to 35 in good health. Here the CDR3 reads CSVEEQNTGELFF. The CDR3 coding sequence is TGCAGCGTTGAAGAACAGAACACCGGGGAGCTGTTTTTT.